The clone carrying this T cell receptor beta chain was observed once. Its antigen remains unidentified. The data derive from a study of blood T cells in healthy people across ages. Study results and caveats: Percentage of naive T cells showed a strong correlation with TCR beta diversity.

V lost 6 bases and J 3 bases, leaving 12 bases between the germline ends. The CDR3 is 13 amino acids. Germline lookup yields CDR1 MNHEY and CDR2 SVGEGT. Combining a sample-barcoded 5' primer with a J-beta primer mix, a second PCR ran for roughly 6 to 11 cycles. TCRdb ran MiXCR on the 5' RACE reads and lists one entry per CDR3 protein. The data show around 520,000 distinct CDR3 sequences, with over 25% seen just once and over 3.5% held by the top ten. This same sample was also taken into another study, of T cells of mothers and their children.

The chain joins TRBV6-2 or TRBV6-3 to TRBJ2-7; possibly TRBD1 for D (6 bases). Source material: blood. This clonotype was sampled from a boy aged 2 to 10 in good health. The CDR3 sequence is CASRRDTFYEQYF. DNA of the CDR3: TGTGCCAGCAGACGGGACACGTTCTACGAGCAGTACTTC.